This T cell receptor (beta chain) came from a study of tumor and adjacent non-tumor tissue in lung cancer. In the case of this clonotype: The antigen is unknown.

Overall study results and limits: TCR diversity was significantly greater in tumor than normal lung tissue.

The CDR3 extends over 12 amino acids. Germline V gene lookup returns CDR1 MNHNS and CDR2 SASEGT. V shed 2 bases and J shed 13 bases, with 14 bases lying between them. A modified ARM-PCR protocol with three rounds of nested PCR amplified TCRbeta. Each CDR3 protein gets one entry after TCRdb re-called the multiplex PCR reads with MiXCR. The sample carries 90,000 to 100,000 distinct CDR3 sequences, roughly 78% recorded once. RNA was extracted from bulk tissue without any cell sorting. More than 3 cm separated this lung sample from the edge of the tumor. The rearrangement joins TRBV6-1 to TRBJ1-2; D not certain. The sequencing sample was made of distant non-tumor lung tissue. The TCR was taken from a man aged 55-75 years with small cell lung cancer. The CDR3 loop is CASSEMHGSFTF. DNA of the CDR3: TGTGCCAGCAGTGAAATGCACGGGTCGTTCACCTTC.